The 14 T cell receptor beta chains given below trace back to one sample, sequenced in a study of tumor and adjacent non-tumor tissue in lung cancer. A modified ARM-PCR protocol with three rounds of nested PCR amplified TCRbeta. Via MiXCR, TCRdb re-called the multiplex PCR reads, giving one row per CDR3 protein. Of 89,000 or so distinct CDR3 sequences in the sample, 61% were seen once. This sample's RNA came from whole unsorted tissue. What was sequenced was lung tumor tissue. The receptors originated from a man between 65 and 85 years old with non-small cell lung cancer.

The rearrangement uses TRBV19 and TRBJ1-1; 8 bases are shared with TRBD1. CDR1 and CDR2 (germline): LNHDA, SQIVND (reference sequence). The trim removed 7 bases at V and 4 bases at J, leaving 8 bases unmatched. The CDR3 runs 14 residues. CDR3 sequence (DNA): TGTGCCAGTAAGTGGGACCAGGGGGCCACTGAAGCTTTCTTT. Its translation is CASKWDQGATEAFF.

This clonotype has ten or more counts. One base away lies a much larger clone, so this may be a sequencing read error. The V and J genes are TRBV11-2 and TRBJ2-7; 11 bases map to TRBD1. The CDR3 has 18 amino acids. Germline V lookup: CDR1 SGHAT, CDR2 FQNNGV. The CDR3 nucleotides read TGTGCCGGCAGCCCAACATCCCGGGACAGGGGGTCTCCCTACGAGCAGTACTTC. Its translation is CAGSPTSRDRGSPYEQYF.

The sample holds many counts of this clonotype. This chain connects TRBV6-5 to TRBJ2-7; D might be TRBD2 (6 bases). The germline V gene encodes CDR1 MNHEY and CDR2 SVGAGI. This CDR3 region has 15 residues. Trimming removed 3 bases at V and 3 bases at J, with 15 bases between. CDR3 residues: CASSYLSGGSYEQYF. Here the CDR3 DNA reads TGTGCCAGCAGTTATTTAAGCGGAGGGAGCTACGAGCAGTACTTC.

The V and J genes are TRBV7-8 and TRBJ2-1; maybe TRBD1 (6 bases). The CDR3 spans 16 residues. Trimming removed 7 bases from V and 5 bases from J, with 21 bases in between. The germline V gene encodes CDR1 SGHVS and CDR2 FQNEAQ. CDR3 amino acids: CASNSDLSGANNEQFF. CDR3 DNA: TGTGCCAGCAACTCCGATTTGTCAGGGGCCAACAATGAGCAGTTCTTC.

A word on this clonotype: In this CDR3 the conserved last residue, phenylalanine or tryptophan, is missing, so a read error is likely. The V call is TRBV6-5, the J call TRBJ2-5; D possibly corresponds to TRBD2 (5 bases). The V end was cut by 8 bases, the J end by 3 bases, with 16 bases between. This CDR3 is 14 amino acids long. Germline lookup yields CDR1 MNHEY and CDR2 SVGAGI. The CDR3 DNA reads TGTGCCAGCCACCCGAGGGTGCGCAAAGAGACCCAGTACTTG. Its protein is CASHPRVRKETQYL.

This clonotype was observed a handful of times. The chain couples TRBV14 to TRBJ2-1; D possibly corresponds to TRBD1 (5 bases). Germline CDR1 SGHDN, CDR2 FVKESK. The CDR3 has 13 amino acids. With 4 bases removed from V and 3 bases from J, the gap between germline ends came to 7 bases. CDR3 amino acids: CASSRQFYNEQFF. In DNA form, the CDR3 reads TGTGCCAGCAGCCGACAGTTCTACAATGAGCAGTTCTTC. Looking up the rest from reference TRBV14 and TRBJ2-1 gives the full variable domain: EAGVTQFPSHSVIEKGQTVTLRCDPISGHDNLYWYRRVMGKEIKFLLHFVKESKQDESGMPNNRFLAERTGGTYSTLKVQPAELEDSGVYFCASSRQFYNEQFFGPGTRLTVL.

With regard to this clonotype: The junction differs from germline at one of its ends, possibly a read error. The V call is TRBV20-1, the J call TRBJ2-2; weak D call: TRBD1 (6 bases). The CDR3 totals 15 residues. The germline V gene has CDR1 DFQATT and CDR2 SNEGSKA (reference sequence). The CDR3 DNA is TGCAGTGCTAGAGTCTCAGGGGATGGTACCGGGGAGTTGTTTTTT. Protein: CSARVSGDGTGELFF.

For this clonotype: A read error may produce the germline difference seen at one junction end. The chain is built from TRBV11-1 and TRBJ2-1, with 7 nucleotides matching TRBD1. This CDR3 is 14 amino acids long. Germline CDR1 and CDR2: SGHAT and FQDESV (reference sequence). In nucleotides, the CDR3 is TGTGCCGGCAGTCCCCGGACAGGAGTGGATGAGCAGTTCTTC. Residues: CAGSPRTGVDEQFF.

With regard to this clonotype: Compared with germline, one end of the junction differs, possibly owing to a read error. The rearrangement links TRBV11-2 to TRBJ2-5, with D possibly matching TRBD2 (6 bases). The CDR3 sequence is 14 residues long. Germline V gives CDR1 SGHAT, CDR2 FQNNGV. CDR3 bases: TGTGCAAGCAGCTTACGGGGGTCTAGAGAGACCCAGTACTTC. Residues: CASSLRGSRETQYF.

This clonotype occurred once. The chain employs TRBV5-1 and TRBJ1-2; D gene uncertain. The CDR3 is 15 amino acids. V was trimmed by 0 bases and J by 12 bases, leaving 21 bases between them. Germline loops: CDR1 SGHRS, CDR2 YFSETQ. The CDR3: CASSLDGDTTYGHTF. The CDR3 nucleotides are TGCGCCAGCAGCTTGGACGGAGACACAACCTATGGTCACACCTTC.

On this clonotype: The junction differs from germline at one of its ends, possibly a read error. The chain uses TRBV12-3 or TRBV12-4 and TRBJ2-3, with 11 nucleotides matching TRBD2. The CDR3 covers 14 residues. The CDR3 is CASSPGLAENTQCF. The CDR3 nucleotides read TGTGCCAGCAGTCCGGGACTAGCGGAGAATACGCAATGTTTT.

A remark on this clonotype: Given a much more abundant clone one base away, this may be a read error. The V call is TRBV4-1, the J call TRBJ2-1; a possible D gene is TRBD2 (6 bases). The CDR3 has 13 residues. CDR1 is MGHRA and CDR2 is YSYEKL in the germline V gene. CDR3 protein: CVSQRGLDNEQFF. The CDR3 bases are TGCGTCAGCCAGAGGGGACTGGACAATGAGCAGTTCTTC.

This clonotype was counted once. Mismatch with germline at one junction end may stem from a read error. This chain's CDR3 is CATSRGQGYQPQRF. Written as DNA, the CDR3 is TGTGCCACCAGCAGAGGTCAGGGCTATCAGCCCCAGCGTTTT. The chain employs TRBV15 and TRBJ1-5; possibly TRBD1 for D (5 bases). This CDR3 region has 14 residues. The germline V gene encodes CDR1 LNHNV and CDR2 YYDKDF (reference sequence).

Comment on this clonotype: Just one base apart from a much larger clone, this may be a read error. The chain carries TRBV12-3 or TRBV12-4 and TRBJ2-5; maybe TRBD2 (7 bases). CDR3 length: 14 amino acids. DNA of the CDR3: TGTGCCAGCAGTTCTACCGGGGGGCAGGAGAGCCAGTACTTC. Protein product: CASSSTGGQESQYF.